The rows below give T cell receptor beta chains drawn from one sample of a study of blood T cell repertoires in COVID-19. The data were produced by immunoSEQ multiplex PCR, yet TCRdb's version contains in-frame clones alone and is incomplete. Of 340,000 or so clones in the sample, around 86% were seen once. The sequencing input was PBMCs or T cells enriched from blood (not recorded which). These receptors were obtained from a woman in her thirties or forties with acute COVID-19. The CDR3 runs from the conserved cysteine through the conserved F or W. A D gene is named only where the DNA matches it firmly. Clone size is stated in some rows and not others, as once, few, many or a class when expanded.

CDR3nt: TGTGCCAGCAGTGAAGCGCTTCGGAGGGTTGAGTATGGCTACACCTTC
CDR3aa: CASSEALRRVEYGYTF
abundance: .
j_gene: TRBJ1-2
v_gene: TRBV2
d_gene: .

CDR3nt: TGTGCCAGTAGTTCCCGTTACGAGCAGTACTTC
CDR3aa: CASSSRYEQYF
abundance: few
j_gene: TRBJ2-7
v_gene: TRBV19
d_gene: .

CDR3nt: TGTGCCAGCAGCCTGGGCGGGCGGCAGACCTATGGCTACACCTTC
CDR3aa: CASSLGGRQTYGYTF
abundance: .
j_gene: TRBJ1-2
v_gene: TRBV3-1/TRBV3-2
d_gene: .

CDR3nt: TGTGCCAGCAGTTCAGGACAGAACACCGGGGAGCTGTTTTTT
CDR3aa: CASSSGQNTGELFF
abundance: .
j_gene: TRBJ2-2
v_gene: TRBV6-5
d_gene: .

CDR3nt: TGTGCCAGCAGCAGACAGGGTTTATTATATGGCTACACCTTC
CDR3aa: CASSRQGLLYGYTF
abundance: .
j_gene: TRBJ1-2
v_gene: TRBV7-3
d_gene: TRBD1

CDR3nt: TGTGCCAGCAGTCCTAGTCCCGGGACAGGGGATTCCTACGAGCAGTACTTC
CDR3aa: CASSPSPGTGDSYEQYF
abundance: .
j_gene: TRBJ2-7
v_gene: TRBV28
d_gene: TRBD1

CDR3nt: TGTGCCAGCACTGGGTGGACGGGAGAGCAGTACTTC
CDR3aa: CASTGWTGEQYF
abundance: .
j_gene: TRBJ2-7
v_gene: TRBV25-1
d_gene: .

CDR3nt: TGTGCCAGCAGCCAAGGACTCCAAGGGGAGACCCAGTACTTC
CDR3aa: CASSQGLQGETQYF
abundance: once
j_gene: TRBJ2-5
v_gene: TRBV7-9
d_gene: .

CDR3nt: TGCGCCAGCAGCCAAGGGGACAGGGCTTACCAAGAGACCCAGTACTTC
CDR3aa: CASSQGDRAYQETQYF
abundance: .
j_gene: TRBJ2-5
v_gene: TRBV4-3
d_gene: TRBD1

CDR3nt: TGTGCCAGCACCCGGGACAGCGGCACAGATACGCAGTATTTT
CDR3aa: CASTRDSGTDTQYF
abundance: .
j_gene: TRBJ2-3
v_gene: TRBV2
d_gene: TRBD1

CDR3nt: TGCGCCAGCAACTTACTAGCGGGAGGGGAGACCCAGTACTTC
CDR3aa: CASNLLAGGETQYF
abundance: .
j_gene: TRBJ2-5
v_gene: TRBV5-1
d_gene: TRBD2

CDR3nt: TGCGCCAGCAGCTCACAGGGAGGGTCTTACGAGCAGTACTTC
CDR3aa: CASSSQGGSYEQYF
abundance: .
j_gene: TRBJ2-7
v_gene: TRBV5-1
d_gene: .

CDR3nt: TGTGCCAGCAGACCTCCCACAACAGGGAGCTACGAGCAGTACTTC
CDR3aa: CASRPPTTGSYEQYF
abundance: .
j_gene: TRBJ2-7
v_gene: TRBV6-5
d_gene: .

CDR3nt: TGTGCCAGCAGTGGGACAGAGCCCTCCTACGAGCAGTACTTC
CDR3aa: CASSGTEPSYEQYF
abundance: .
j_gene: TRBJ2-7
v_gene: TRBV7-2
d_gene: TRBD1

CDR3nt: TGTGCCAGCAGCCCAAGGGGCGCAGATACGCAGTATTTT
CDR3aa: CASSPRGADTQYF
abundance: .
j_gene: TRBJ2-3
v_gene: TRBV3-1/TRBV3-2
d_gene: .

CDR3nt: TGTGCCAGCAGCTTGGATGCCAGGGCCGGAACCGGGGAGCTGTTTTTT
CDR3aa: CASSLDARAGTGELFF
abundance: .
j_gene: TRBJ2-2
v_gene: TRBV5-4
d_gene: .

CDR3nt: TGTGCCAGCAGCGCGTCTAGCGGGAGGGCCGCCGGGGAGCTGTTTTTT
CDR3aa: CASSASSGRAAGELFF
abundance: .
j_gene: TRBJ2-2
v_gene: TRBV9
d_gene: TRBD2

CDR3nt: TGTGCCAGCCGAGAGCGGGAGGGCATCGGGCAGTACTTC
CDR3aa: CASREREGIGQYF
abundance: .
j_gene: TRBJ2-7
v_gene: TRBV6-5
d_gene: TRBD2

CDR3nt: TGTGCCACCAGCAGTTCCGAGGACAGGAGATTTAAAGTTTCGACTGAAGCTTTCTTT
CDR3aa: CATSSSEDRRFKVSTEAFF
abundance: .
j_gene: TRBJ1-1
v_gene: TRBV15
d_gene: TRBD1

CDR3nt: TGTGCCAGCTCACCCCAGCAGGGACAGACTAATTCACCCCTCCACTTT
CDR3aa: CASSPQQGQTNSPLHF
abundance: .
j_gene: TRBJ1-6
v_gene: TRBV18
d_gene: TRBD1

CDR3nt: TGTGCCAGCAGCCAGGGACAGTACTATGGCTACACCTTC
CDR3aa: CASSQGQYYGYTF
abundance: .
j_gene: TRBJ1-2
v_gene: TRBV9
d_gene: TRBD1

CDR3nt: TGTGCCAGCAGCCCGATTTTTTCGAGCTCCTACGAGCAGTACTTC
CDR3aa: CASSPIFSSSYEQYF
abundance: .
j_gene: TRBJ2-7
v_gene: TRBV3-1/TRBV3-2
d_gene: .

CDR3nt: TGTGCCAGTAGTATAGGAACAGGGGTGCAGCCCCAGCATTTT
CDR3aa: CASSIGTGVQPQHF
abundance: .
j_gene: TRBJ1-5
v_gene: TRBV19
d_gene: TRBD1

CDR3nt: TGCGCCAGCAGCCCCGGGACTAGCGGGGGGGCATGGGAGACCCAGTACTTC
CDR3aa: CASSPGTSGGAWETQYF
abundance: .
j_gene: TRBJ2-5
v_gene: TRBV5-1
d_gene: TRBD2

CDR3nt: TGTGCCAGCAGCCCAGGGCTATGGTATGGCTACACCTTC
CDR3aa: CASSPGLWYGYTF
abundance: once
j_gene: TRBJ1-2
v_gene: TRBV6-4
d_gene: .

CDR3nt: TGCGCCAGCAGCCCCGCCATGGGACAGGGGACCTACGAGCAGTACTTC
CDR3aa: CASSPAMGQGTYEQYF
abundance: .
j_gene: TRBJ2-7
v_gene: TRBV5-1
d_gene: TRBD1

CDR3nt: TGTGCCAGCAGTTACTCACCTGTTACACCGACCTACGAGCAGTACTTC
CDR3aa: CASSYSPVTPTYEQYF
abundance: .
j_gene: TRBJ2-7
v_gene: TRBV6-5
d_gene: .

CDR3nt: TGTGCCAGCAGTTCCCCGGGACAGGGTCTAAACGAGCAGTACTTC
CDR3aa: CASSSPGQGLNEQYF
abundance: .
j_gene: TRBJ2-7
v_gene: TRBV28
d_gene: TRBD1

CDR3nt: TGTGCCAGTAGGACCCGGGAGGCAAACACTGAAGCTTTCTTT
CDR3aa: CASRTREANTEAFF
abundance: .
j_gene: TRBJ1-1
v_gene: TRBV19
d_gene: .

CDR3nt: TGCGCCAGCAGTGAAGAGTTGCGACAGGACTTAGGCGAGCAGTACTTC
CDR3aa: CASSEELRQDLGEQYF
abundance: .
j_gene: TRBJ2-7
v_gene: TRBV10-2
d_gene: .

CDR3nt: TGTGCCAGCAGCCCTATCGGGACTAGCGGAAGCTCCTACAATGAGCAGTTCTTC
CDR3aa: CASSPIGTSGSSYNEQFF
abundance: .
j_gene: TRBJ2-1
v_gene: TRBV7-9
d_gene: TRBD2

CDR3nt: TGCGCCAGCAGCCGAGACGGGACAGGGGCGGGGGAGACCCAGTACTTC
CDR3aa: CASSRDGTGAGETQYF
abundance: once
j_gene: TRBJ2-5
v_gene: TRBV4-1
d_gene: TRBD1

CDR3nt: TGCGCCAGCAGCCGCAACGCGGGCAACACGATAGCCAAAAACATTCAGTACTTC
CDR3aa: CASSRNAGNTIAKNIQYF
abundance: .
j_gene: TRBJ2-4
v_gene: TRBV4-1
d_gene: .

CDR3nt: TGTGCCAGCACCCTTGTAGTGAGACAGGGGGGCACTGAAGCTTTCTTT
CDR3aa: CASTLVVRQGGTEAFF
abundance: .
j_gene: TRBJ1-1
v_gene: TRBV5-6
d_gene: TRBD1

CDR3nt: TGTGCCAGCAGCATATTCCAGGGCAGGAAGAATGAGCAGTTCTTC
CDR3aa: CASSIFQGRKNEQFF
abundance: .
j_gene: TRBJ2-1
v_gene: TRBV6-6
d_gene: .

CDR3nt: TGTGCCAGCAGCTTCTCGACTAGCGGGGCGAGGGCCGGGGAGCTGTTTTTT
CDR3aa: CASSFSTSGARAGELFF
abundance: .
j_gene: TRBJ2-2
v_gene: TRBV7-3
d_gene: TRBD2

CDR3nt: TGTGCCAGCAGCATTAGCGGGAGCTCCTACGAGCAGTACTTC
CDR3aa: CASSISGSSYEQYF
abundance: .
j_gene: TRBJ2-7
v_gene: TRBV14
d_gene: TRBD2

CDR3nt: TGTGCCACAGACAGGGGGAACACTGAAGCTTTCTTT
CDR3aa: CATDRGNTEAFF
abundance: .
j_gene: TRBJ1-1
v_gene: TRBV12-3/TRBV12-4
d_gene: TRBD1

CDR3nt: TGTGCCAGCAATGACAGGGGGCGAAATAGCAATCAGCCCCAGCATTTT
CDR3aa: CASNDRGRNSNQPQHF
abundance: .
j_gene: TRBJ1-5
v_gene: TRBV28
d_gene: TRBD1

CDR3nt: TGTGCCAGTAGTATTACAGTCGATCAGCCCCAGCATTTT
CDR3aa: CASSITVDQPQHF
abundance: .
j_gene: TRBJ1-5
v_gene: TRBV19
d_gene: .

CDR3nt: TGTGCCAGCAGCTTATATGGGATAGCGATCGGGGGCTACACCTTC
CDR3aa: CASSLYGIAIGGYTF
abundance: .
j_gene: TRBJ1-2
v_gene: TRBV7-9
d_gene: .

CDR3nt: TGCGCCAGCAGCCAAGATAAGAGGGCAGATACGCAGTATTTT
CDR3aa: CASSQDKRADTQYF
abundance: .
j_gene: TRBJ2-3
v_gene: TRBV4-3
d_gene: .

CDR3nt: TGTGCCAGCAGCCTTGAACCCTCAGGGGACCACGAGCAGTACTTC
CDR3aa: CASSLEPSGDHEQYF
abundance: .
j_gene: TRBJ2-7
v_gene: TRBV28
d_gene: .

CDR3nt: TGTGCCAGCAGCCTGACAGGGGTCGAGAACACTGAAGCTTTCTTT
CDR3aa: CASSLTGVENTEAFF
abundance: .
j_gene: TRBJ1-1
v_gene: TRBV7-9
d_gene: TRBD1

CDR3nt: TGCGCCAGCAGTCAAGACGGACAGATAGATTACTATGGCTACACCTTC
CDR3aa: CASSQDGQIDYYGYTF
abundance: few
j_gene: TRBJ1-2
v_gene: TRBV23-1
d_gene: .

CDR3nt: TGTGCCAGTAGTCAGAGGACAGGTCCCGAGGAGCAGTACTTC
CDR3aa: CASSQRTGPEEQYF
abundance: .
j_gene: TRBJ2-7
v_gene: TRBV19
d_gene: TRBD1

CDR3nt: TGTGCCAGCTCACCCACGACAGGCCCCGCAACTAATGAAAAACTGTTTTTT
CDR3aa: CASSPTTGPATNEKLFF
abundance: .
j_gene: TRBJ1-4
v_gene: TRBV18
d_gene: .

CDR3nt: TGTGCCAGTAGTAGGCTGGCGGGCCTAAGCTCCTACGAGCAGTACTTC
CDR3aa: CASSRLAGLSSYEQYF
abundance: .
j_gene: TRBJ2-7
v_gene: TRBV19
d_gene: .